The sequence of this T cell receptor (beta chain) was determined in a study of T cells in Graves' hyperthyroidism and ophthalmopathy. Study-level results: Stable hyperthyroidism was separated from ophthalmopathy by a model based on 13 V-J features. In blood, most of the thyroid clonotypes expanded above 0.001 were also present. A median roughly 6.6 months before onset, the model predicted ophthalmopathy.

CDR3 length: 16 residues. Germline CDR1 is LGHNA and CDR2 is YNFKEQ. V lost 3 bases to trimming and J lost 0 bases, with 11 bases between them. RNA transcripts gave rise to amplified TCR beta CDR3 regions. TCR CDR3 regions were first amplified by RT-PCR with HTBI primers. TCRdb reprocessed the multiplex PCR reads via MiXCR and lists one record per CDR3 protein. This table holds about 570,000 distinct CDR3 sequences, more than 45% found once. Concerning this clonotype: Its antigen is currently unknown.

The study based diagnoses on clinical symptoms, serum thyroxine and TRAb, thyroid ultrasound and orbital computed tomography. The sequence was obtained from an adult woman with Graves' disease, either hyperthyroidism or ophthalmopathy (not recorded which). The rearrangement joins TRBV4-2 to TRBJ2-2; possibly TRBD2 for D (6 bases). The sequenced material came from peripheral blood or thyroid tissue (not recorded which). This CDR3 is CASSHLRDSNTGELFF. The CDR3 nucleotides read TGTGCCAGCAGCCATCTGCGGGACTCGAACACCGGGGAGCTGTTTTTT.